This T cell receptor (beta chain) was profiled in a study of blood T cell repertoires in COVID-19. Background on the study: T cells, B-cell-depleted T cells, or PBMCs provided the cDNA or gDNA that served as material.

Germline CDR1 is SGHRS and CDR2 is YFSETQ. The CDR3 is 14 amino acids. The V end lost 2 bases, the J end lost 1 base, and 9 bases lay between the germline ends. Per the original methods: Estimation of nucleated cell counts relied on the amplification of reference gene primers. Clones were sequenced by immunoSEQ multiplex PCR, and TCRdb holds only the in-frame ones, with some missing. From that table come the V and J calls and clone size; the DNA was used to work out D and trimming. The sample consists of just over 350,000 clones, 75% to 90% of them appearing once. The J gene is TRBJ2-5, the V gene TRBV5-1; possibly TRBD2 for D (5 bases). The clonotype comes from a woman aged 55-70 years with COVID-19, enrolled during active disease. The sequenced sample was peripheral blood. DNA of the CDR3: TGCGCCAGCAGCTTCGGGGAACCCCAAGAGACCCAGTACTTC. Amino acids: CASSFGEPQETQYF.